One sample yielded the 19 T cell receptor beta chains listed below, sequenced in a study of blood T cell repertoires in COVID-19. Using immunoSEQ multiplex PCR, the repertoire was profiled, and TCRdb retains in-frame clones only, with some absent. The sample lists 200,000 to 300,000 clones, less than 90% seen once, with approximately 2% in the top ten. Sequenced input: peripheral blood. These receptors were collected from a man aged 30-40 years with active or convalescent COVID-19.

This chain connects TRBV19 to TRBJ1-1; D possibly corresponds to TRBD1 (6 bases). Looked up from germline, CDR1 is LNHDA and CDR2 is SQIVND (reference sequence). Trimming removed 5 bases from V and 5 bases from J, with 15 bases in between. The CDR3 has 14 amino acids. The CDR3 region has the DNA TGTGCCAGTAGTCCGGGGGGGGCGATGACTGAAGCTTTCTTT. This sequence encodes CASSPGGAMTEAFF.

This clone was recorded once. DNA of the CDR3: TGCGCCAGCAGCCAAGTATTGGCGGGGAGCCAAGAGACCCAGTACTTC. Translating it yields CASSQVLAGSQETQYF. The chain is built from TRBV4-1 and TRBJ2-5; maybe TRBD2 (6 bases). The V end lost 1 base, the J end lost 1 base, and 13 bases lay between the germline ends. The germline gives CDR1 MGHRA, CDR2 YSYEKL. The length of the CDR3 is 16 residues.

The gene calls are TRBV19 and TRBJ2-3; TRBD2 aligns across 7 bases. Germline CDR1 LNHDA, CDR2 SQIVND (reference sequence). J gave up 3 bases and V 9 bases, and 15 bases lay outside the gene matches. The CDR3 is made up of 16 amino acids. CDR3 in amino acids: CASRGTGLAATDTQYF. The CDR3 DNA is TGTGCCAGCCGGGGGACGGGGCTAGCGGCAACAGATACGCAGTATTTT.

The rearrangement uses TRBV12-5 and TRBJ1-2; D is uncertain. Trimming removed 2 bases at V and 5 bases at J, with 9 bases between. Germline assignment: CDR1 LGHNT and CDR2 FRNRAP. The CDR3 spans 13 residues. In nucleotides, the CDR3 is TGTGCTAGTGGTTTGCCGCAAGAGTATGGCTACACCTTC. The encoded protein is CASGLPQEYGYTF.

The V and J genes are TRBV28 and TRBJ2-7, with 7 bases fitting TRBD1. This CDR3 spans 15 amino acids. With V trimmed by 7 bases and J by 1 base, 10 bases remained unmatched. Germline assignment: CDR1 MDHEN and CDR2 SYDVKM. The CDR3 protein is CASNRPRGRSYEQYF. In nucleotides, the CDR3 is TGTGCCAGCAATAGACCCAGGGGGAGATCCTACGAGCAGTACTTC.

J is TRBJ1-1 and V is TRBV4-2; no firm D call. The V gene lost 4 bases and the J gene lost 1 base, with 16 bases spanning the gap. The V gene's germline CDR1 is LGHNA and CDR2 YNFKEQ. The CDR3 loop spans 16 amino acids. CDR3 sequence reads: CASSLHHGGENTEAFF. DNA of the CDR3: TGTGCCAGCAGCCTCCACCACGGCGGGGAGAACACTGAAGCTTTCTTT.

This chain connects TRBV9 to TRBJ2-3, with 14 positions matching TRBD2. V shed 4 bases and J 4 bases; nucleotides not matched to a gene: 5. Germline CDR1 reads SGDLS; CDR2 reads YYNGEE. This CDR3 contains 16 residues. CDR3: CASSQGLAGAADTQYF. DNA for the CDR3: TGTGCCAGCAGCCAGGGACTAGCGGGGGCCGCAGATACGCAGTATTTT.

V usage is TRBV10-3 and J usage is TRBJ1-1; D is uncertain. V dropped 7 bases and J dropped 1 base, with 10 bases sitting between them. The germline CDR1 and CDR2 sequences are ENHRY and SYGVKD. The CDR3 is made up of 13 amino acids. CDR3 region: CAIKTAPNTEAFF. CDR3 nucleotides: TGTGCCATCAAAACAGCTCCGAACACTGAAGCTTTCTTT.

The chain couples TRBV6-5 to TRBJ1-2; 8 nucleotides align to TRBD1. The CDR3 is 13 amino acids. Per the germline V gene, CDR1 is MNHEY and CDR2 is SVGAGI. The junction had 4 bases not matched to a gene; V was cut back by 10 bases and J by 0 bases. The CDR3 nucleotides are TGTGCCAAGGGGACAGGTTCTAACTATGGCTACACCTTC. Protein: CAKGTGSNYGYTF.

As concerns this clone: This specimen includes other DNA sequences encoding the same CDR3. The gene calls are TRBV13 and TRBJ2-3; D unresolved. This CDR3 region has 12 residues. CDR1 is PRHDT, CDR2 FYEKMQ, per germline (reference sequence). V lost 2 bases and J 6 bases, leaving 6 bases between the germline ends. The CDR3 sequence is CASSLQADTQYF. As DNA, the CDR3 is TGTGCCAGCAGCTTACAGGCTGATACGCAGTATTTT.

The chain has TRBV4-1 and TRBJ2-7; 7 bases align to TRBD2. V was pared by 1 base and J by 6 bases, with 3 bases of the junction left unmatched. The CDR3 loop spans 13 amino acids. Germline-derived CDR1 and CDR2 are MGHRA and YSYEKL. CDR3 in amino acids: CASSQGEGSEQYF. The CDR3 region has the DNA TGCGCCAGCAGCCAAGGGGAGGGTAGCGAGCAGTACTTC.

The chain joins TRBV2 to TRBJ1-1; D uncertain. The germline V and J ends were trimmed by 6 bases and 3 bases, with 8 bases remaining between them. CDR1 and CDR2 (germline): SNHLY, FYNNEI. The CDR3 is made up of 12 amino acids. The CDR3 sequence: CASSEVHTEAFF. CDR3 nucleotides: TGTGCCAGCAGCGAGGTTCACACTGAAGCTTTCTTT.

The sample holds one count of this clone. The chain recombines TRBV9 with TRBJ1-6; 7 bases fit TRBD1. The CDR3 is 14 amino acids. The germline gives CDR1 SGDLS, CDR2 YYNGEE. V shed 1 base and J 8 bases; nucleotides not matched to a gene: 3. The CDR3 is CASSVRDSYSPLHF. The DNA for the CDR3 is TGTGCCAGCAGCGTAAGGGACAGCTATTCACCCCTCCACTTT.

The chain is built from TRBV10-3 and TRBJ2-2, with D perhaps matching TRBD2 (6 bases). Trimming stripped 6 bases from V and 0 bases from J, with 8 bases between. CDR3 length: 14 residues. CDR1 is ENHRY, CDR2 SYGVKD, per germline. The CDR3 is CAIRGGPNTGELFF. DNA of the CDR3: TGTGCCATCAGGGGGGGACCGAACACCGGGGAGCTGTTTTTT.

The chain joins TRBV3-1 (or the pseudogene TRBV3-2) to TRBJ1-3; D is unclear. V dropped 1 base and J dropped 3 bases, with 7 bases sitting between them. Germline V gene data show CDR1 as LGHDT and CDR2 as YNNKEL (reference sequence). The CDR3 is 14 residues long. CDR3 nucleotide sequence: TGTGCCAGCAGCCAAGTCTCGGTTGGAAACACCATATATTTT. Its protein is CASSQVSVGNTIYF.

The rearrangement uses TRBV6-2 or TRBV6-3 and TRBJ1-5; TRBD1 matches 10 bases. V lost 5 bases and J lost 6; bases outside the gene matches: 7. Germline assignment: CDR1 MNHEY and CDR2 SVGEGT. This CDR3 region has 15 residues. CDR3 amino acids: CASSRDRGRGQPQHF. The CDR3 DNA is TGTGCCAGCAGTCGAGACAGGGGGCGAGGTCAGCCCCAGCATTTT.

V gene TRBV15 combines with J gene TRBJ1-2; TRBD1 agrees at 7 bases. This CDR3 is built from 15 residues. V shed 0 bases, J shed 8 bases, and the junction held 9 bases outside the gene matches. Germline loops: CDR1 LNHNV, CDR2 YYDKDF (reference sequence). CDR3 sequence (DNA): TGTGCCACCAGCAGAGAAGGCAGGGGGGCGGAAGGCTACACCTTC. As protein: CATSREGRGAEGYTF.

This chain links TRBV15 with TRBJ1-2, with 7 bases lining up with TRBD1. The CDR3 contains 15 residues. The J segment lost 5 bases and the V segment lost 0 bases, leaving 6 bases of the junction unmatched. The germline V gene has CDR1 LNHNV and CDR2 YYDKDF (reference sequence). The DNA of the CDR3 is TGTGCCACCAGCAGAGACCCGACAGGGTTTTATGGCTACACCTTC. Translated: CATSRDPTGFYGYTF.

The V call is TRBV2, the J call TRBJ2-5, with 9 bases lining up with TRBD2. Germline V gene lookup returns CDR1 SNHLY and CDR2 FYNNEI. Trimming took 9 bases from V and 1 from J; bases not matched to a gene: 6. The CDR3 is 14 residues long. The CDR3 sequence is CARSLAGIQETQYF. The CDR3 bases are TGTGCCAGGTCACTAGCGGGCATCCAAGAGACCCAGTACTTC.